Given below is one T cell receptor (beta chain) in context. What it binds is unknown. Germline values: CDR1 KGHSH, CDR2 LQKENI. The CDR3 runs to 12 residues. Collection yielded 2 to 2.5 ml of blood per donor. This specimen comes from a study of monozygotic twins with inflammatory bowel disease. Study-wide points: Especially with disease activity, IBD patients had fewer clonotypes in common with others than healthy twins did.

TCRdb re-called the 5' RACE reads; every CDR3 protein appears as one record, without DNA. This sample contains 420,000 or so distinct CDR3 sequences. The sequencing input was blood. The J gene is TRBJ2-7, the V gene TRBV18; the TCRdb D gene call, TRBD1, has no DNA to confirm it. The sequence derives from a human donor with ulcerative colitis or Crohn's disease, or a healthy co-twin of an affected twin (not recorded which). The CDR3 region is CASSPDSDEQYF.